This T cell receptor (beta chain) was identified during a study of beta chain features in type 1 diabetes. Study background: The number of sorted cells examined across all samples was around 99 million. Points from the study as a whole: All four CD4+ subsets from Type 1 diabetes patients carried moderately but significantly shorter TCRB CDR3s.

The CDR3 covers 15 residues. Trimming took 4 bases from V and 3 from J, leaving 13 bases between them. Germline CDR1 and CDR2: LGHNA and YSLEER. Note on this clone: What it binds is unknown.

The sequenced template was cDNA made from the entire isolated RNA. Data came from immunoSEQ multiplex PCR; TCRdb stores just in-frame clones and leaves some out. The data contain approximately 400,000 clones, more than 13% of them singletons. The sequenced sample was naive CD4+ T cells from blood. The receptor's source is a woman between 18 and 30 years old in good health. The chain employs TRBV4-3 and TRBJ1-5, with D possibly TRBD1 on 5 matching bases. CDR3 nucleotides: TGCGCCAGCAGCCTCAGCCGGGGGAACAATCAGCCCCAGCATTTT. As protein: CASSLSRGNNQPQHF.